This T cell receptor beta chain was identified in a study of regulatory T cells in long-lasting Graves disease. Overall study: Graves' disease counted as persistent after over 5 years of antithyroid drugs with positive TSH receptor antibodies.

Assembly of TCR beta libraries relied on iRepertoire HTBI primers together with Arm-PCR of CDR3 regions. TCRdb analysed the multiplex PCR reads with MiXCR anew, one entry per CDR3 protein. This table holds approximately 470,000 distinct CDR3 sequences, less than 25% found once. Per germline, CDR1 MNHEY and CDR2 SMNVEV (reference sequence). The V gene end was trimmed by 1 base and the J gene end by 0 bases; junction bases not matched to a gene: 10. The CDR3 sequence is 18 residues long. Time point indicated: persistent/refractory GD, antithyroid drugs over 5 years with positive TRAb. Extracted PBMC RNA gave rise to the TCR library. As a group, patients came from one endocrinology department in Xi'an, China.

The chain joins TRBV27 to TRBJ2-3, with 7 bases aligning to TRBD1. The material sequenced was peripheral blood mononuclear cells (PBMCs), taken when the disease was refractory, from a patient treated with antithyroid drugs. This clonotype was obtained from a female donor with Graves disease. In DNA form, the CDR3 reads TGTGCCAGCAGTTTATACCCCCCGGAGACAGGGAGCACAGATACGCAGTATTTT. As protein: CASSLYPPETGSTDTQYF.